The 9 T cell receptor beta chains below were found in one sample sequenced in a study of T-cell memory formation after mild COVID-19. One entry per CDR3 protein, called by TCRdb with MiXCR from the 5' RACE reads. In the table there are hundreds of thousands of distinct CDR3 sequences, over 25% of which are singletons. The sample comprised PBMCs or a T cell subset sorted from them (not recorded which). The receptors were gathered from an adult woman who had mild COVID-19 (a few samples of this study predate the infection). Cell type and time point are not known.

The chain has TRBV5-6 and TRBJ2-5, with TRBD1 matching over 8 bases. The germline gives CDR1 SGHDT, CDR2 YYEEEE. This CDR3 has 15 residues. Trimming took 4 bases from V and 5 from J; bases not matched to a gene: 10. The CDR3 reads CASSRSTGVGETQYF. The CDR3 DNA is TGTGCCAGCAGCCGATCGACAGGGGTCGGGGAGACCCAGTACTTC.

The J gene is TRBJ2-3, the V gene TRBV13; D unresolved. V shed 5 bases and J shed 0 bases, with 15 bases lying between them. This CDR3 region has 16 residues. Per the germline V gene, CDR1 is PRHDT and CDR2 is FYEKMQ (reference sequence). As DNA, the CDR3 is TGTGCCAGCAGCCACACAGTGTCAACTAGCACAGATACGCAGTATTTT. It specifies CASSHTVSTSTDTQYF.

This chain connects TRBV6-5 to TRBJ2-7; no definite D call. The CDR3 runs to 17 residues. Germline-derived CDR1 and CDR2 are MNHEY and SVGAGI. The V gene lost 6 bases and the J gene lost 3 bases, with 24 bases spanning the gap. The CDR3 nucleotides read TGTGCCAGCAGAACCGGCCTCATCGGTTCGTCATTCTACGAGCAGTACTTC. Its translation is CASRTGLIGSSFYEQYF.

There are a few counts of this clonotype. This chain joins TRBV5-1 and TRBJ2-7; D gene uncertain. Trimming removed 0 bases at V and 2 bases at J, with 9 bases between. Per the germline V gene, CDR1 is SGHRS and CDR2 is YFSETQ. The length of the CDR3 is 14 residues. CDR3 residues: CASSLEVEAYEQYF. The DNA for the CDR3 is TGCGCCAGCAGCTTGGAGGTAGAGGCCTACGAGCAGTACTTC. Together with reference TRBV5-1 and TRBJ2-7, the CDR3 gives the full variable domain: KAGVTQTPRYLIKTRGQQVTLSCSPISGHRSVSWYQQTPGQGLQFLFEYFSETQRNKGNFPGRFSGRQFSNSRSEMNVSTLELGDSALYLCASSLEVEAYEQYFGPGTRLTVT.

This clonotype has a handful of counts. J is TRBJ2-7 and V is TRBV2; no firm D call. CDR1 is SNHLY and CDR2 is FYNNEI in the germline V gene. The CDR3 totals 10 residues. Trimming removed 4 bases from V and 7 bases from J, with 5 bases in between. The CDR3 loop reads CASSGQEQYF. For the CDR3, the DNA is TGTGCCAGCAGTGGCCAAGAGCAGTACTTC. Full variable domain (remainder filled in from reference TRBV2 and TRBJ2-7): EPEVTQTPSHQVTQMGQEVILRCVPISNHLYFYWYRQILGQKVEFLVSFYNNEISEKSEIFDDQFSVERPDGSNFTLKIRSTKLEDSAMYFCASSGQEQYFGPGTRLTVT.

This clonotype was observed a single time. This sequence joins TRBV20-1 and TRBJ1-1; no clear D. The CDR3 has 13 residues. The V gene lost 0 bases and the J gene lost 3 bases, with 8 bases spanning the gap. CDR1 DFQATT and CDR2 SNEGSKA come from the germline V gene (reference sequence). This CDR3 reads CSARDDPDTEAFF. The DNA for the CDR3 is TGCAGTGCTAGAGATGACCCCGACACTGAAGCTTTCTTT.

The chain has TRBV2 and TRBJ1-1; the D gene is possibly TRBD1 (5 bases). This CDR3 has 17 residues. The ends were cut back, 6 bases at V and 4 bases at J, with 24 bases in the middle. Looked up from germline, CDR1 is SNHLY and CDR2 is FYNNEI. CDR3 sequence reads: CASRTGTRDGGRTEAFF. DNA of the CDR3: TGTGCCAGCAGGACCGGGACCAGGGACGGGGGTCGCACTGAAGCTTTCTTT.

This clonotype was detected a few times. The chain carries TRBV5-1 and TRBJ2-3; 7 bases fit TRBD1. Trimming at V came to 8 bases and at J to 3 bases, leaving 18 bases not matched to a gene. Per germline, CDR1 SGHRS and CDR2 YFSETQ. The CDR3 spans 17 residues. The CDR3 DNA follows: TGCGCCAGTAAAGCCGCACTACAGGGGAGAAGGACAGATACGCAGTATTTT. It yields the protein CASKAALQGRRTDTQYF.

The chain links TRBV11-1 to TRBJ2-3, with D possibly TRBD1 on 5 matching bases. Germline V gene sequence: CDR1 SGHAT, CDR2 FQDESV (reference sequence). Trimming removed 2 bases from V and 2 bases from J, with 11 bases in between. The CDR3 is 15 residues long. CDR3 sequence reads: CASSLSDRTTDTQYF. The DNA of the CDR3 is TGTGCCAGCAGCTTATCCGACAGAACCACAGATACGCAGTATTTT.